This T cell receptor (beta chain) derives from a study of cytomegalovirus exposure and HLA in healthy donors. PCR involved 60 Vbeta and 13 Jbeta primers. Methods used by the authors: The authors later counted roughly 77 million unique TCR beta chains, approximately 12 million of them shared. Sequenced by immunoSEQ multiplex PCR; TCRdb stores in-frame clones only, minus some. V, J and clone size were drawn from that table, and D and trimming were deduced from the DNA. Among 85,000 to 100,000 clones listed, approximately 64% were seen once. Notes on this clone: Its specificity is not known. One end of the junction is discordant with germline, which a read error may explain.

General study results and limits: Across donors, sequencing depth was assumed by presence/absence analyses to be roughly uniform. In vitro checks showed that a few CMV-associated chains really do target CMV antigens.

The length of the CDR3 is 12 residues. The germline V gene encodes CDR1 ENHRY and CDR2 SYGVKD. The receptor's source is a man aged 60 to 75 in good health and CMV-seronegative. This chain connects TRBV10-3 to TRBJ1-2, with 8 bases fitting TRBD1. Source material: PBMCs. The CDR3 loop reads CAITSDRVGHTF. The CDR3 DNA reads TGTGCCATCACCTCGGACAGGGTTGGCCACACCTTC.